What follows is one T cell receptor (beta chain) and its context. TCRdb's table, derived via immunoSEQ multiplex PCR, lists solely in-frame clones and lacks some. The sample holds some 87,000 clones, 65% to 85% seen once. The record originates from a study of blood T cell repertoires in COVID-19. After removal of 5 bases from V and 4 bases from J, the junction contained 14 bases not matched to a gene. The CDR3 consists of 16 residues. Germline V gene sequence: CDR1 SNHLY, CDR2 FYNNEI. The receptor was isolated from an elderly man with active or convalescent COVID-19. The chain recombines TRBV2 with TRBJ2-7, with 7 bases fitting TRBD1. Sequencing was done on a sample of peripheral blood. DNA of the CDR3: TGTGCCAGCAGTCGGATATTCGGACAGGCTAATTACGAGCAGTACTTC. Residues: CASSRIFGQANYEQYF.